These 30 T cell receptor beta chains originate from one sample sequenced in a study of T cells expressing NK-cell markers. Each CDR3 protein gets one entry in TCRdb, which reprocessed the 5' RACE reads and gives no DNA. This table lists 400,000 to 550,000 distinct CDR3 sequences. The sequencing input was blood T cells: a sorted CD56 or NKG2C T cell subset, CD4+ or CD8+ T cells, or bulk PBMC T cells (not recorded which). All receptors come from a woman between 18 and 69 years old in good health.

V is TRBV19 and J is TRBJ1-1; lacking DNA, the TRBD1 call made by TCRdb goes unchecked. CDR1 LNHDA and CDR2 SQIVND come from the germline V gene (reference sequence). This CDR3 has 14 residues. CDR3 sequence: CASATWPGNTEAFF.

This rearrangement joins TRBV30 to TRBJ2-3; no DNA is available, so the TRBD2 call from TCRdb remains unchecked. The CDR3 is 13 residues long. The V gene's germline CDR1 is GTSNPN and CDR2 SVGIG (reference sequence). The CDR3 loop is CAWSTRSTDTQYF.

V usage is TRBV12-3 or TRBV12-4 and J usage is TRBJ1-4; TCRdb returns TRBD1, unconfirmable since there is no DNA. The CDR3 is 15 residues long. The CDR3 is CASSLGGTGGEKLFF.

The chain is built from TRBV10-3 and TRBJ2-5; lacking DNA, the TRBD2 call made by TCRdb goes unchecked. The germline V gene has CDR1 ENHRY and CDR2 SYGVKD. This CDR3 has 12 residues. CDR3 residues: CAISEALGAQYF.

The rearrangement links TRBV7-9 to TRBJ2-1. The CDR3 contains 13 residues. The V gene's germline CDR1 is SEHNR and CDR2 FQNEAQ (reference sequence). The CDR3 here is CASSFGYLGEQFF. The variable domain in full, with the rest retrieved from reference TRBV7-9 and TRBJ2-1, is DTGVSQNPRHKITKRGQNVTFRCDPISEHNRLYWYRQTLGQGPEFLTYFQNEAQLEKSRLLSDRFSAERPKGSFSTLEIQRTEQGDSAMYLCASSFGYLGEQFFGPGTRLTVL.

This chain links TRBV7-7 with TRBJ1-4; TCRdb's D call of TRBD1 is untestable without DNA. Germline V CDR1 and CDR2: SSHAT, FNYEAQ (reference sequence). There are 15 residues in the CDR3. The CDR3 here is CASSAQGAPNEKLFF.

The chain carries TRBV20-1 and TRBJ2-7. The length of the CDR3 is 13 residues. Germline V gene lookup returns CDR1 DFQATT and CDR2 SNEGSKA (reference sequence). CDR3 sequence: CSAEGQGSYEQYF.

The rearrangement links TRBV5-6 to TRBJ2-1. Looked up from germline, CDR1 is SGHDT and CDR2 is YYEEEE. CDR3 length: 12 amino acids. The CDR3 sequence: CASSWGINEQFF.

The chain carries TRBV7-9 and TRBJ2-7; absent DNA, TCRdb's TRBD1 call cannot be checked. The CDR3 is 14 amino acids. Germline V gene data show CDR1 as SEHNR and CDR2 as FQNEAQ (reference sequence). The CDR3 reads CASSPGTGALEQYF.

The CDR3 sequence: CASSSSEAWGTQYF. The gene calls are TRBV7-7 and TRBJ2-5; TCRdb designates TRBD2, a call that cannot be tested without DNA. CDR1 is SSHAT, CDR2 FNYEAQ, per germline (reference sequence). This CDR3 spans 14 amino acids.

The chain employs TRBV20-1 and TRBJ2-3; TCRdb calls TRBD2, which cannot be checked without DNA. The CDR3 has 14 amino acids. Germline values: CDR1 DFQATT, CDR2 SNEGSKA (reference sequence). CDR3 residues: CSASRDSPSEAQYF.

This chain uses TRBV29-1 with TRBJ1-1. CDR1 is SQVTM and CDR2 is ANQGSEA in the germline V gene. CDR3 length equals 11 residues. The CDR3 protein is CSGVVGTEAFF.

The rearrangement joins TRBV15 to TRBJ1-2; the TCRdb call, TRBD1, lacks DNA for checking. The CDR3 extends over 13 amino acids. Germline CDR1 is LNHNV and CDR2 is YYDKDF (reference sequence). CDR3: CATSKRDTRGYTF. Using reference TRBV15 and TRBJ1-2 for the parts outside the CDR3, the full variable domain is DAMVIQNPRYQVTQFGKPVTLSCSQTLNHNVMYWYQQKSSQAPKLLFHYYDKDFNNEADTPDNFQSRRPNTSFCFLDIRSPGLGDTAMYLCATSKRDTRGYTFGSGTRLTVV.

The chain uses TRBV28 and TRBJ2-1. CDR3 size: 13 residues. Germline CDR1 MDHEN, CDR2 SYDVKM. CDR3 sequence reads: CASSLSKRDEQFF. Together with reference TRBV28 and TRBJ2-1, the CDR3 gives the full variable domain: DVKVTQSSRYLVKRTGEKVFLECVQDMDHENMFWYRQDPGLGLRLIYFSYDVKMKEKGDIPEGYSVSREKKERFSLILESASTNQTSMYLCASSLSKRDEQFFGPGTRLTVL.

The rearrangement joins TRBV28 to TRBJ2-7. This CDR3 comprises 14 residues. Germline V gene data show CDR1 as MDHEN and CDR2 as SYDVKM. The CDR3 protein is CASSRRLAPYEQYF.

This chain uses TRBV24-1 with TRBJ2-6. The CDR3 is 20 amino acids. Germline values: CDR1 KGHDR, CDR2 SFDVKD. The CDR3 region is CATSDLQWAEKSSGANVLTF.

V gene TRBV28 combines with J gene TRBJ2-7; there is no DNA to check the TCRdb D call of TRBD2. The germline CDR1 and CDR2 sequences are MDHEN and SYDVKM. CDR3 length equals 16 residues. CDR3 protein: CASKRPGLDPRYEQYF.

The CDR3 spells CASSLSGAGNQPQHF. V is TRBV12-3 or TRBV12-4 and J is TRBJ1-5; TCRdb lists TRBD1, though no DNA is available to test this call. The CDR3 is 15 amino acids.

The chain carries TRBV20-1 and TRBJ2-7. CDR1 is DFQATT, CDR2 SNEGSKA, per germline (reference sequence). CDR3 size: 15 residues. CDR3 sequence reads: CSARDLLAEIYEQYF.

The chain combines TRBV5-6 with TRBJ2-5; absent DNA, TCRdb's TRBD1 call cannot be checked. This CDR3 comprises 13 residues. From germline, CDR1 is SGHDT and CDR2 YYEEEE. The CDR3 sequence: CASSWGQRETQYF.

This chain uses TRBV20-1 with TRBJ2-1; TCRdb reports TRBD1, a call that lacks DNA to check it against. The CDR3 runs 11 residues. The germline CDR1 and CDR2 sequences are DFQATT and SNEGSKA (reference sequence). The CDR3 loop reads CSAGGSNEQFF.

The chain recombines TRBV4-1 with TRBJ1-6; TCRdb proposes TRBD1, but this gene call is untestable without DNA. Germline V CDR1 and CDR2: MGHRA, YSYEKL. This CDR3 is 17 amino acids long. CDR3 region: CASSSSPRTGKESPLHF.

This chain links TRBV15 with TRBJ2-2; TCRdb's assignment of TRBD1 cannot be checked, as there is no DNA. The CDR3 is 18 residues long. Germline V CDR1 and CDR2: LNHNV, YYDKDF (reference sequence). The CDR3 sequence is CATFPGSIWGSNTGELFF.

V and J are TRBV5-5 and TRBJ1-2. There are 12 residues in the CDR3. Germline V gives CDR1 SGHKS, CDR2 YYEKEE (reference sequence). CDR3 amino acids: CASTLGNYGYTF.

The rearrangement uses TRBV9 and TRBJ2-7; the TCRdb call, TRBD1, lacks DNA for checking. This CDR3 has 14 amino acids. Germline-derived CDR1 and CDR2 are SGDLS and YYNGEE. CDR3 residues: CASSVWGVAYEQYF. The full variable domain, its missing parts supplied by reference TRBV9 and TRBJ2-7, is DSGVTQTPKHLITATGQRVTLRCSPRSGDLSVYWYQQSLDQGLQFLIQYYNGEERAKGNILERFSAQQFPDLHSELNLSSLELGDSALYFCASSVWGVAYEQYFGPGTRLTVT.

The chain couples TRBV5-1 to TRBJ1-6; TCRdb indicates TRBD1, and absent DNA this call remains unverified. The germline V gene encodes CDR1 SGHRS and CDR2 YFSETQ. The CDR3 runs to 17 residues. Here the CDR3 reads CASSPTKTGGMNSPLHF.

The chain links TRBV12-3 or TRBV12-4 to TRBJ2-1; TCRdb designates TRBD2, a call that cannot be tested without DNA. The length of the CDR3 is 17 residues. The CDR3 is CASSFRLAGGYGNEQFF.

The genes are TRBV18 and TRBJ1-2; checking the TCRdb D call of TRBD1 is not possible without DNA. The CDR3 runs to 17 residues. Germline CDR1 and CDR2: KGHSH and LQKENI. The CDR3 sequence is CASSPPTRQGPNYGYTF.

Here the CDR3 reads CASSQDWASSFTDEQFF. This chain uses TRBV4-3 with TRBJ2-1. Germline lookup yields CDR1 LGHNA and CDR2 YSLEER. The CDR3 consists of 17 residues.

The CDR3 is CASSQWTGGYEQYF. The gene calls are TRBV4-3 and TRBJ2-7; the D call from TCRdb, TRBD1, cannot be confirmed without DNA. This CDR3 has 14 residues. Germline CDR1 is LGHNA and CDR2 is YSLEER.